The sample holds a few counts of the clone carrying this T cell receptor beta chain. 5'RACE primed at constant segments yielded TCR alpha and TCR beta cDNA libraries bearing sample barcodes and UMIs. One entry per CDR3 protein results from TCRdb running MiXCR on the 5' RACE reads. This table has roughly 200,000 distinct CDR3 sequences, around 17% appearing once. Per germline, CDR1 MGHRA and CDR2 YSYEKL. CDR3 length: 14 residues. Trimming shortened V by 0 bases and J by 5 bases, and 10 bases separated the two germline ends. The sample is drawn from a study of T-cell memory formation after mild COVID-19. Study summary: In these data, TCR clusters were largely donor specific.

V gene TRBV4-1 combines with J gene TRBJ1-2; D gene uncertain. This TCR came from an adult woman who had mild COVID-19 (a few samples of this study predate the infection). Cell type and time point are not known. Sequencing was carried out using PBMCs or a T cell subset sorted from them (not recorded which). CDR3 loop: CASSQDIGGYGYTF. The CDR3 bases are TGCGCCAGCAGCCAAGACATCGGAGGGTATGGCTACACCTTC.